These 15 T cell receptor beta chains were sequenced from one sample in a study of blood T cell repertoires in COVID-19. The method was immunoSEQ multiplex PCR; TCRdb's version includes in-frame clones alone and lacks a portion of them. The sample records 200,000 to 300,000 clones, approximately 80% being singletons. Specimen: peripheral blood. The receptors here all came from a man aged 60 to 75 with acute or convalescent COVID-19.

The rearrangement joins TRBV19 to TRBJ1-3; TRBD1 is a possible D gene (6 bases). Trimming removed 7 bases from V and 4 bases from J, with 23 bases in between. Germline CDR1 LNHDA, CDR2 SQIVND (reference sequence). This CDR3 is 17 amino acids long. The CDR3 sequence: CASTTLGTSVSGNTIYF. Written as DNA, the CDR3 is TGTGCCAGTACCACCTTAGGGACATCGGTGTCCGGAAACACCATATATTTT.

This chain connects TRBV5-6 to TRBJ2-7; no definite D call. Germline V gene sequence: CDR1 SGHDT, CDR2 YYEEEE. V gave up 0 bases and J gave up 6 bases, with 13 bases separating them. This CDR3 is 14 amino acids long. CDR3 region: CASSLELAVREQYF. CDR3 in DNA: TGTGCCAGCAGCTTGGAACTTGCCGTGCGCGAGCAGTACTTC.

The chain carries TRBV13 and TRBJ2-3; TRBD2 matches 10 bases. CDR1 and CDR2 (germline): PRHDT, FYEKMQ (reference sequence). CDR3 size: 16 residues. V dropped 5 bases and J dropped 2; count of bases not matched to a gene: 7. The chain's CDR3 is CASSTPSGGLTDTQYF. The CDR3 nucleotides are TGTGCCAGCAGCACTCCTAGCGGGGGCCTCACAGATACGCAGTATTTT.

The chain has TRBV4-3 and TRBJ2-3; the D is unclear. Trimming pared 0 bases from V and 5 bases from J, leaving 12 bases between. The CDR3 extends over 15 amino acids. Germline CDR1 is LGHNA and CDR2 is YSLEER. The CDR3 here is CASSQELESQDTQYF. The CDR3 DNA sequence: TGCGCCAGCAGCCAAGAGTTGGAGTCGCAAGATACGCAGTATTTT.

The chain couples TRBV7-3 to TRBJ2-3, with TRBD2 matching over 7 bases. The CDR3 runs 15 residues. V trimming: 4 bases; J trimming: 4 bases; junction bases outside the gene matches: 8. Germline assignment: CDR1 SGHTA and CDR2 FQGTGA. The CDR3 bases are TGTGCCAGCAGCTCCTCCGGGGGGATGGCAGATACGCAGTATTTT. Translated, it gives CASSSSGGMADTQYF. The full variable domain, its missing parts supplied by reference TRBV7-3 and TRBJ2-3, is GAGVSQTPSNKVTEKGKYVELRCDPISGHTALYWYRQSLGQGPEFLIYFQGTGAADDSGLPNDRFFAVRPEGSVSTLKIQRTERGDSAVYLCASSSSGGMADTQYFGPGTRLTVL.

V and J are TRBV5-8 and TRBJ2-1; 8 bases agree with TRBD1. The CDR3 extends over 12 amino acids. Germline lookup yields CDR1 SGHTS and CDR2 YDEGEE. Trimming took 2 bases from V and 12 from J; bases not matched to a gene: 4. The CDR3 DNA reads TGTGCCAGCAGCTTAAGACAGGGGTGGCAGTTCTTC. Amino acid sequence: CASSLRQGWQFF.

The chain recombines TRBV30 with TRBJ1-5; D remains unclear. The germline V gene encodes CDR1 GTSNPN and CDR2 SVGIG (reference sequence). The CDR3 is 13 amino acids. Trimming stripped 1 base from V and 6 bases from J, with 10 bases between. CDR3 nucleotide sequence: TGTGCCTGGAGTGAGAGAGGGAGTCAGCCCCAGCATTTT. Residues: CAWSERGSQPQHF.

This chain joins TRBV3-1 (or the pseudogene TRBV3-2) and TRBJ2-2; TRBD1 aligns across 9 bases. Germline trimming cut 5 bases from V and 6 bases from J; bases unmatched to any gene: 7. The CDR3 sequence is 15 residues long. Germline-derived CDR1 and CDR2 are LGHDT and YNNKEL (reference sequence). CDR3 in amino acids: CASSTTGGGAGELFF. CDR3 nucleotide sequence: TGTGCCAGCAGCACAACAGGGGGCGGTGCCGGGGAGCTGTTTTTT.

As regards this clone: The conserved phenylalanine or tryptophan normally closing the CDR3 is absent here, so this likely arose from a read error. No DNA is shown, since the ends of the CDR3 on it are uncertain; the CDR3 is the one TCRdb lists. V gene TRBV2 combines with J gene TRBJ1-1. CDR1 and CDR2 from the germline V gene are SNHLY and FYNNEI. The CDR3 spans 11 amino acids, including both terminal residues. CDR3 amino acids: CASSEARRLVS.

A remark on this clone: Other nucleotide sequences from this sample produce the same CDR3. This sequence joins TRBV9 and TRBJ2-5; 15 bases line up with TRBD2. The trim removed 4 bases at V and 5 bases at J, leaving 6 bases unmatched. The germline V gene encodes CDR1 SGDLS and CDR2 YYNGEE. This CDR3 region has 16 residues. This CDR3 reads CASSPGLAGGPETQYF. Written as DNA, the CDR3 is TGTGCCAGCAGCCCAGGACTAGCGGGGGGGCCCGAGACCCAGTACTTC. Using reference TRBV9 and TRBJ2-5 for the parts outside the CDR3, the full variable domain is DSGVTQTPKHLITATGQRVTLRCSPRSGDLSVYWYQQSLDQGLQFLIQYYNGEERAKGNILERFSAQQFPDLHSELNLSSLELGDSALYFCASSPGLAGGPETQYFGPGTRLLVL.

This chain joins TRBV29-1 and TRBJ1-2; D call uncertain. The CDR3 length is 11 residues. CDR1 is SQVTM and CDR2 is ANQGSEA in the germline V gene. Trimming stripped 1 base from V and 14 bases from J, with 14 bases between. CDR3 DNA sequence: TGCAGCGTTGAAGTGTCAAACGCGGGGACCTTC. Amino acids: CSVEVSNAGTF.

The chain is built from TRBV7-6 and TRBJ2-7; 10 bases agree with TRBD1. Germline trimming cut 5 bases from V and 2 bases from J; bases unmatched to any gene: 6. CDR3 length: 15 amino acids. The germline V gene has CDR1 SGHVS and CDR2 FNYEAQ. CDR3 DNA sequence: TGTGCCAGCAGCATAGACAGGGGGCCAACCTACGAGCAGTACTTC. Translated, it gives CASSIDRGPTYEQYF. Based on the CDR3 plus reference TRBV7-6 and TRBJ2-7, the full variable domain is GAGVSQSPRYKVTKRGQDVALRCDPISGHVSLYWYRQALGQGPEFLTYFNYEAQQDKSGLPNDRFSAERPEGSISTLTIQRTEQRDSAMYRCASSIDRGPTYEQYFGPGTRLTVT.

The V and J genes are TRBV4-1 and TRBJ2-7; TRBD1 is a possible D gene (6 bases). V was pared by 5 bases and J by 5 bases, with 16 bases between. This CDR3 is 14 amino acids long. The germline V gene has CDR1 MGHRA and CDR2 YSYEKL. The CDR3, as DNA: TGCGCCAGCAGCACAGCAGGGGAATTCGACGAGCAGTACTTC. Amino acids: CASSTAGEFDEQYF.

The chain couples TRBV3-1 (or the pseudogene TRBV3-2) to TRBJ1-2; weak D call: TRBD1 (5 bases). Per the germline V gene, CDR1 is LGHDT and CDR2 is YNNKEL (reference sequence). This CDR3 spans 16 amino acids. The ends were cut back, 0 bases at V and 0 bases at J, with 11 bases in the middle. CDR3 DNA: TGTGCCAGCAGCCAAGAAGATACAGGCGCTAACTATGGCTACACCTTC. Translation: CASSQEDTGANYGYTF.

J is TRBJ1-4 and V is TRBV10-1; 10 bases match TRBD1. The CDR3 consists of 14 residues. CDR1 is WNHNN, CDR2 SYGVQD, per germline (reference sequence). The junction had 2 bases not matched to a gene; V was cut back by 5 bases and J by 5 bases. CDR3 bases: TGCGCCAGCAGTTCGGGACAGGGGAATGAAAAACTGTTTTTT. Encoded protein: CASSSGQGNEKLFF.